This TCR beta chain was sequenced for a study of blood T cell repertoires in COVID-19. Overall study: Samples came from the United States, Italy and Spain, spanning acute and convalescent COVID-19. PBMCs, B-cell-depleted T cells, or T cells provided the cDNA or gDNA that made up the material.

The CDR3 is 14 amino acids. Looked up from germline, CDR1 is SGHNT and CDR2 is YENEEA. Trimming stripped 3 bases from V and 0 bases from J, with 9 bases between. In the source study's methods: Amplified reference gene primers provided the basis for estimating nucleated cell counts. Data came from immunoSEQ multiplex PCR; TCRdb stores just in-frame clones and leaves some out. V, J and clone size reflect that table, while D and trimming were determined from the DNA. The repertoire holds approximately 300,000 clones, 85% to 90% seen once, with 6.3% in the top ten. Seattle researchers signed up patients amid active infection and tracked them longitudinally.

The sequencing sample was made of peripheral blood. This sequence originates from a woman in her fifties or sixties with COVID-19, enrolled during active disease. The chain couples TRBV11-3 to TRBJ2-7; D gene ambiguous. This CDR3 reads CASSLAPSSYEQYF. In DNA form, the CDR3 reads TGTGCCAGCAGCTTGGCCCCCAGCTCCTACGAGCAGTACTTC.